The 8 T cell receptor beta chains reported below all come from one sample, sequenced in a study of control samples from healthy donors and cancer patients. TCRdb's table, derived via immunoSEQ multiplex PCR, lists solely in-frame clones and lacks some. The table includes approximately 140,000 clones, roughly 92% detected once. Sequenced input: blood. The origin of the receptors is a man aged 30 to 39 in good health.

The chain recombines TRBV11-2 with TRBJ1-1; TRBD1 aligns across 8 bases. CDR3 length: 14 amino acids. Trimming took 1 base from V and 4 from J; bases not matched to a gene: 2. CDR1 and CDR2 from the germline V gene are SGHAT and FQNNGV. The CDR3 loop reads CASSLVQGATEAFF. The CDR3 nucleotides read TGTGCCAGCAGCTTAGTGCAGGGGGCCACTGAAGCTTTCTTT. The variable domain in full, with the rest retrieved from reference TRBV11-2 and TRBJ1-1, is EAGVAQSPRYKIIEKRQSVAFWCNPISGHATLYWYQQILGQGPKLLIQFQNNGVVDDSQLPKDRFSAERLKGVDSTLKIQPAKLEDSAVYLCASSLVQGATEAFFGQGTRLTVV.

A few counts support this clone. The V and J genes are TRBV7-3 and TRBJ2-3; 8 nucleotides align to TRBD2. Germline V gene lookup returns CDR1 SGHTA and CDR2 FQGTGA. The CDR3 is 15 residues long. V was clipped by 5 bases and J by 0 bases; unmatched bases: 4. CDR3 region: CASSTSGSSTDTQYF. The CDR3 DNA is TGTGCCAGCAGCACTAGCGGTTCTAGCACAGATACGCAGTATTTT. The full variable domain, with the rest looked up from reference TRBV7-3 and TRBJ2-3, is GAGVSQTPSNKVTEKGKYVELRCDPISGHTALYWYRQSLGQGPEFLIYFQGTGAADDSGLPNDRFFAVRPEGSVSTLKIQRTERGDSAVYLCASSTSGSSTDTQYFGPGTRLTVL.

The genes are TRBV12-5 and TRBJ2-7; 12 bases align to TRBD2. This CDR3 spans 15 amino acids. V lost 7 bases to trimming and J lost 3 bases; unmatched junction nucleotides: 7. Germline loops: CDR1 LGHNT, CDR2 FRNRAP. The CDR3 sequence: CASARLAGGHYEQYF. The DNA of the CDR3 is TGTGCTAGTGCTCGGCTAGCGGGAGGGCACTACGAGCAGTACTTC.

CDR3 DNA sequence: TGCGCCAGCAGCCAAGTCTTGAAGGGAAGCCCCTATAATTCACCCCTCCACTTT. As protein: CASSQVLKGSPYNSPLHF. V is TRBV4-1 and J is TRBJ1-6; D is unclear. The CDR3 is 18 residues long. The germline gives CDR1 MGHRA, CDR2 YSYEKL. V was cut by 1 base and J by 2 bases, with 15 bases left in between.

The V gene is TRBV5-1, the J gene TRBJ2-2; no firm D call. This CDR3 region has 15 residues. The germline V gene encodes CDR1 SGHRS and CDR2 YFSETQ. V lost 1 base to trimming and J lost 7 bases, with 14 bases between them. For the CDR3, the DNA is TGCGCCAGCAGCTTGATCGGTGACAATCGCGGGGAGCTGTTTTTT. Amino acid sequence: CASSLIGDNRGELFF. The full variable domain, its missing parts supplied by reference TRBV5-1 and TRBJ2-2, is KAGVTQTPRYLIKTRGQQVTLSCSPISGHRSVSWYQQTPGQGLQFLFEYFSETQRNKGNFPGRFSGRQFSNSRSEMNVSTLELGDSALYLCASSLIGDNRGELFFGEGSRLTVL.

This chain links TRBV27 with TRBJ1-1, with unresolved D. V was trimmed by 8 bases and J by 1 base, leaving 5 bases between them. From germline, CDR1 is MNHEY and CDR2 SMNVEV (reference sequence). There are 11 residues in the CDR3. CDR3 amino acids: CASRQNTEAFF. The CDR3 DNA sequence: TGTGCCAGCCGGCAGAACACTGAAGCTTTCTTT.

This clone appeared a single time. This chain links TRBV6-1 with TRBJ2-5, with TRBD2 identical over 12 bases. The junction had 7 bases not matched to a gene; V was cut back by 6 bases and J by 5 bases. Germline CDR1 is MNHNS and CDR2 is SASEGT. This CDR3 has 15 residues. The CDR3 sequence: CASRPRLAGEETQYF. Written as DNA, the CDR3 is TGTGCCAGCAGGCCTCGACTAGCGGGAGAGGAGACCCAGTACTTC.

This clone was picked up a small number of times. At one end the junction does not follow the germline gene, possibly because of a read error. The chain recombines TRBV28 with TRBJ2-7; D is undetermined. In germline, CDR1 is MDHEN, CDR2 SYDVKM. The CDR3 contains 13 residues. The DNA of the CDR3 is TGTGCCAGCAGTTTATCCGGCCCCGCCCGGAAGGACTTC. It codes for CASSLSGPARKDF.